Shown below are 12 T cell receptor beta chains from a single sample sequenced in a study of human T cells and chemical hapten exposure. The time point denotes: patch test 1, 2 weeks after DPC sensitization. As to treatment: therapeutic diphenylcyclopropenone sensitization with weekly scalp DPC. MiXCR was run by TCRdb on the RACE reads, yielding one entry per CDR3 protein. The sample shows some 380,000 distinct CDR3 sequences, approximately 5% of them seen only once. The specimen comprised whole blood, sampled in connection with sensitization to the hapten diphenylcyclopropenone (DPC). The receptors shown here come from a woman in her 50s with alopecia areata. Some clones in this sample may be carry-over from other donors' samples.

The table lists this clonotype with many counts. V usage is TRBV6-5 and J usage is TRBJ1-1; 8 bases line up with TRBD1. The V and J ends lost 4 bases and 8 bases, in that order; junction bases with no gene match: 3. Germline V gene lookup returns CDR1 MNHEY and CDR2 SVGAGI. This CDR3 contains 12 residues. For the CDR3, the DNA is TGTGCCAGCAGTTCACGGACAGGGGAAGCTTTCTTT. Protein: CASSSRTGEAFF.

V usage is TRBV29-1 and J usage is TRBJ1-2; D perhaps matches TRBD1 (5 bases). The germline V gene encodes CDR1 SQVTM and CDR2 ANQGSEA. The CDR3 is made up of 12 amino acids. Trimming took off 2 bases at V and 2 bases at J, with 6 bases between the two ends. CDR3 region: CSVESGNYGYTF. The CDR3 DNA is TGCAGCGTTGAATCAGGGAACTATGGCTACACCTTC.

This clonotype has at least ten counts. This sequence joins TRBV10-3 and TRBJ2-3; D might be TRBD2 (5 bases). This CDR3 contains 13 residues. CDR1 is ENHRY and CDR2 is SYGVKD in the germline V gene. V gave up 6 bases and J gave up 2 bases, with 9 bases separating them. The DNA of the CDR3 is TGTGCCATCAGAGCGGACCCCACAGATACGCAGTATTTT. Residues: CAIRADPTDTQYF.

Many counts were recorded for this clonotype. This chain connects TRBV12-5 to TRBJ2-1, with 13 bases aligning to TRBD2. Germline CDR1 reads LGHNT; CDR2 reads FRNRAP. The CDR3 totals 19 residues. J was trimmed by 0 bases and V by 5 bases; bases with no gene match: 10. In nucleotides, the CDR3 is TGTGCTAGTGGTCCAAGGACTAGCGGGGGCCCTCGCTCCTACAATGAGCAGTTCTTC. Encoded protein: CASGPRTSGGPRSYNEQFF.

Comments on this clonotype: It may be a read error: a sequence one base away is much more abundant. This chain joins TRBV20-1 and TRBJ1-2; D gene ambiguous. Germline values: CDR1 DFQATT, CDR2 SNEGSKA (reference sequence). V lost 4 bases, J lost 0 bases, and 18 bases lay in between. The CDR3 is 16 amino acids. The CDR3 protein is CSAIDGVKASNYGYTF. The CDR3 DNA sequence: TGCAGTGCTATAGACGGAGTAAAGGCCTCTAACTATGGCTACACCTTC.

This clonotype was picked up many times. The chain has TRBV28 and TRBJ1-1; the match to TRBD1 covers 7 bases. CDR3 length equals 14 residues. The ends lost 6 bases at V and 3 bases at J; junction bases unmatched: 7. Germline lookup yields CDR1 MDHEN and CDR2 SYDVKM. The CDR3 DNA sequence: TGTGCCAGCAGCCTCACAGGGGCGCACACTGAAGCTTTCTTT. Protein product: CASSLTGAHTEAFF. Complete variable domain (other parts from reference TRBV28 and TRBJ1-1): DVKVTQSSRYLVKRTGEKVFLECVQDMDHENMFWYRQDPGLGLRLIYFSYDVKMKEKGDIPEGYSVSREKKERFSLILESASTNQTSMYLCASSLTGAHTEAFFGQGTRLTVV.

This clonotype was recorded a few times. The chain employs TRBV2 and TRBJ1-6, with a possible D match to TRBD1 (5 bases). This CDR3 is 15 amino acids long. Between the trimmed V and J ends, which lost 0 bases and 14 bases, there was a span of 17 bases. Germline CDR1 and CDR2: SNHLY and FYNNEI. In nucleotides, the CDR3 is TGTGCCAGCAGTGAAGCAGCCAGGGCTCTAGAGACCCTCCACTTT. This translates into CASSEAARALETLHF.

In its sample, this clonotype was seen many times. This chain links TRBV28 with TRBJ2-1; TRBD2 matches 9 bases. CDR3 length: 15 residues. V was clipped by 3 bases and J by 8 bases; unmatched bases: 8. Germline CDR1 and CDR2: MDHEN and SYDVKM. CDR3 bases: TGTGCCAGCAGTTTTAGGCCTAGCGGGATGGATGAGCAGTTCTTC. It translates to CASSFRPSGMDEQFF.

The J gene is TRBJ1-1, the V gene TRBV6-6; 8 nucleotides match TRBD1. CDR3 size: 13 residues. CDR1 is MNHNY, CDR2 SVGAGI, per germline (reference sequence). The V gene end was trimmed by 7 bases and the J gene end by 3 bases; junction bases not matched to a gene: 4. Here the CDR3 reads CASITGGYTEAFF. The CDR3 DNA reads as TGTGCCAGCATTACAGGGGGGTACACTGAAGCTTTCTTT.

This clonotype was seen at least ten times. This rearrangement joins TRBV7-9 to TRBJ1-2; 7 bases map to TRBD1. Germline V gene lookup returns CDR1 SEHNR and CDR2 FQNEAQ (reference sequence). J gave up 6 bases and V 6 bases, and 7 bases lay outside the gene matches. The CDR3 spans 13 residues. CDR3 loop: CASRYTGDNGYTF. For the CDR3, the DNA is TGTGCCAGCAGGTATACAGGGGATAATGGCTACACCTTC.

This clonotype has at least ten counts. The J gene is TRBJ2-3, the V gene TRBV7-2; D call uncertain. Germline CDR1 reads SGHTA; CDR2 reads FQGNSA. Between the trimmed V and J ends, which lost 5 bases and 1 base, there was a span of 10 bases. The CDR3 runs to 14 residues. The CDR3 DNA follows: TGTGCCAGCAGCCTAACAAGGGGCACAGATACGCAGTATTTT. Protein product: CASSLTRGTDTQYF.

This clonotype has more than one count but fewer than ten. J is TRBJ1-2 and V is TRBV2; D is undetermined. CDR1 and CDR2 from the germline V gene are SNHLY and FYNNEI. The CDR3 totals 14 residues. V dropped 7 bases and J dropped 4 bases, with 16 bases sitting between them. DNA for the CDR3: TGTGCCAGCACCCGAGGGCAACTCACCTATGGCTACACCTTC. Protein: CASTRGQLTYGYTF.